The T cell receptor beta chain under discussion was sequenced for a study of T-cell memory formation after mild COVID-19. This clonotype was counted a few times. The antigen is undetermined. Study-level points and caveats: Researchers found some responding clones in pre-infection memory, a sign that cross-reactive memory joined.

Germline CDR1 LGHDT, CDR2 YNNKEL (reference sequence). V lost 4 bases to trimming and J lost 9 bases, with 13 bases between them. The CDR3 runs 13 residues. TCRdb ran MiXCR on the 5' RACE reads and lists one entry per CDR3 protein. The data show some 300,000 distinct CDR3 sequences, 20% to 25% seen once. This rearrangement joins TRBV3-1 to TRBJ2-4; the D gene is possibly TRBD2 (6 bases). This receptor was identified in a man aged 18 to 29 who had mild COVID-19 (a few samples of this study predate the infection). Cell type and time point are not known. Material: PBMCs or a T cell subset sorted from them (not recorded which). CDR3 bases: TGTGCCAGCAGCCCCCGGGGGTCAGGCATTCAGTACTTC. Its protein is CASSPRGSGIQYF.